The 26 T cell receptor beta chains in this list originate from one sample, sequenced in a study of T cells in localized non-small cell lung cancer. The protocol was immunoSEQ multiplex PCR, while the TCRdb copy is restricted to in-frame clones and leaves out a portion. Among about 54,000 clones listed, over 75% were seen once. The source material was peripheral blood, sampled before any cancer treatment. The source is a female donor older than 55 with stage II squamous cell lung carcinoma.

V gene TRBV5-4 combines with J gene TRBJ2-5; 10 nucleotides match TRBD2. The CDR3 runs 17 residues. Germline V gives CDR1 SGHNT, CDR2 YYREEE (reference sequence). Unmatched junction bases numbered 10, after V lost 0 bases and J lost 5 bases. The CDR3, as DNA: TGTGCCAGCAGCTTGGGTCTGCGAGCGGGGGGGCTGGAGACCCAGTACTTC. Its protein is CASSLGLRAGGLETQYF.

V gene TRBV18 combines with J gene TRBJ2-7; D gene uncertain. V was trimmed by 0 bases and J by 6 bases, leaving 12 bases between them. CDR1 and CDR2 (germline): KGHSH, LQKENI. The CDR3 consists of 14 residues. CDR3 residues: CASSPPRAPLEQYF. Here the CDR3 DNA reads TGTGCCAGCTCACCACCCCGCGCTCCCCTCGAGCAGTACTTC.

The V gene is TRBV12-5, the J gene TRBJ1-2; TRBD1 agrees at 7 bases. This CDR3 contains 18 residues. The germline CDR1 and CDR2 sequences are LGHNT and FRNRAP. Trimming removed 1 base from V and 2 bases from J; junction bases left unmatched: 13. CDR3 loop: CASGLDRQGGAWNYGYTF. The CDR3 DNA is TGTGCTAGTGGTTTGGACCGACAGGGAGGGGCGTGGAACTATGGCTACACCTTC.

The J gene is TRBJ2-6, the V gene TRBV19; D is ambiguous. This CDR3 comprises 15 residues. The germline V and J ends were trimmed by 2 bases and 2 bases, with 7 bases remaining between them. The germline gives CDR1 LNHDA, CDR2 SQIVND (reference sequence). CDR3 protein: CASSIMETGANVLTF. The CDR3 DNA is TGTGCCAGTAGTATAATGGAAACTGGGGCCAACGTCCTGACTTTC.

The chain links TRBV19 to TRBJ2-7, with 7 bases lining up with TRBD1. The CDR3 loop spans 13 amino acids. Looked up from germline, CDR1 is LNHDA and CDR2 is SQIVND (reference sequence). The V and J ends lost 2 bases and 5 bases, in that order; junction bases with no gene match: 3. The CDR3 nucleotides read TGTGCCAGTAGTATACAGGGGGTCGACGAGCAGTACTTC. This translates into CASSIQGVDEQYF.

V gene TRBV19 combines with J gene TRBJ1-2; D is unclear. This CDR3 comprises 12 residues. CDR1 LNHDA and CDR2 SQIVND come from the germline V gene (reference sequence). V was trimmed by 3 bases and J by 8 bases, leaving 10 bases between them. The DNA of the CDR3 is TGTGCCAGTAGTATCGGGTCGAACGGCTACACCTTC. Residues: CASSIGSNGYTF.

The genes are TRBV12-1 and TRBJ1-6; the D call in the table, TRBD1, was not verified against the DNA. TRBV12-1 counts as a pseudogene. CDR3 length: 15 residues. As DNA, the CDR3 is TGTGCCAGCAGCACGGACAGTCCCTATAATTCACCCCTCCACTTT. As protein: CASSTDSPYNSPLHF.

This chain connects TRBV5-1 to TRBJ2-1; no reliable D call. Trimming left V 0 bases short and J 10 bases short, with 11 bases between. The CDR3 covers 13 residues. CDR1 is SGHRS, CDR2 YFSETQ, per germline. Here the CDR3 DNA reads TGCGCCAGCAGCTTGGATGGTCTTCGCGAGCAGTTCTTC. Translating gives CASSLDGLREQFF.

This chain links TRBV5-8 with TRBJ1-3; no clear D. The CDR3 spans 14 residues. Germline V gene data show CDR1 as SGHTS and CDR2 as YDEGEE. Trimming pared 6 bases from V and 0 bases from J, leaving 10 bases between. The CDR3 bases are TGTGCCAGCATACAGCGAAACTCTGGAAACACCATATATTTT. Protein product: CASIQRNSGNTIYF.

This sequence joins TRBV6-6 and TRBJ1-6; 7 bases agree with TRBD1. This CDR3 comprises 16 residues. V was pared by 6 bases and J by 7 bases, with 12 bases of the junction left unmatched. CDR1 and CDR2 (germline): MNHNY, SVGAGI (reference sequence). The CDR3 protein is CASRNWETGRNSPLHF. CDR3 DNA sequence: TGTGCCAGCAGAAACTGGGAGACAGGGAGAAATTCACCCCTCCACTTT.

The chain uses TRBV4-2 and TRBJ1-1; D is uncertain. Trimming removed 1 base at V and 1 base at J, with 10 bases between. The CDR3 is 15 amino acids. Looked up from germline, CDR1 is LGHNA and CDR2 is YNFKEQ. CDR3 sequence (DNA): TGTGCCAGCAGCCAAGCCGGGAGTGGGAACACTGAAGCTTTCTTT. It is translated as CASSQAGSGNTEAFF.

The chain is built from TRBV7-2 and TRBJ2-4, with unresolved D. Trimming took 5 bases from V and 5 from J, leaving 10 bases between them. The CDR3 extends over 13 amino acids. From germline, CDR1 is SGHTA and CDR2 FQGNSA. CDR3 protein: CASSHGPENIQYF. In nucleotides, the CDR3 is TGTGCCAGCAGCCACGGACCCGAAAACATTCAGTACTTC.

The rearrangement uses TRBV5-4 and TRBJ1-1; no reliable D call. Germline CDR1 is SGHNT and CDR2 is YYREEE (reference sequence). The CDR3 is made up of 14 amino acids. Deletions cut 4 bases from V and 0 bases from J, with 10 bases between. The CDR3 region has the DNA TGTGCCAGCAGCCCGGACGGCTTGAACACTGAAGCTTTCTTT. This codes for CASSPDGLNTEAFF.

The V and J genes are TRBV12-5 and TRBJ1-1; D is ambiguous. Trimming shortened V by 3 bases and J by 0 bases, and 5 bases separated the two germline ends. In germline, CDR1 is LGHNT, CDR2 FRNRAP. This CDR3 contains 13 residues. The CDR3 region is CASGFGLNTEAFF. CDR3 nucleotide sequence: TGTGCTAGTGGTTTTGGGTTGAACACTGAAGCTTTCTTT.

The chain joins TRBV6-5 to TRBJ2-7, with D possibly being TRBD1 or TRBD2 (6 bases each). Looked up from germline, CDR1 is MNHEY and CDR2 is SVGAGI. The CDR3 has 13 amino acids. Trimming removed 7 bases at V and 5 bases at J, with 15 bases between. CDR3 residues: CASKGGEGHEQYF. CDR3 DNA sequence: TGTGCCAGCAAGGGGGGTGAAGGACACGAGCAGTACTTC.

The rearrangement joins TRBV7-2 to TRBJ1-2, with TRBD1 as a possible D gene (6 bases). In germline, CDR1 is SGHTA, CDR2 FQGNSA. Trimming pared 5 bases from V and 2 bases from J, leaving 24 bases between. The CDR3 contains 18 residues. The DNA for the CDR3 is TGTGCCAGCAGCCGCGGTGGGTCAGGGGTAGAGGGAAACTATGGCTACACCTTC. It encodes CASSRGGSGVEGNYGYTF. Together with reference TRBV7-2 and TRBJ1-2, the CDR3 gives the full variable domain: GAGVSQSPSNKVTEKGKDVELRCDPISGHTALYWYRQSLGQGLEFLIYFQGNSAPDKSGLPSDRFSAERTGGSVSTLTIQRTQQEDSAVYLCASSRGGSGVEGNYGYTFGSGTRLTVV.

This chain connects TRBV9 to TRBJ1-3; 9 nucleotides agree with TRBD1. V dropped 3 bases and J dropped 2; count of bases not matched to a gene: 3. The CDR3 contains 15 residues. Germline V gives CDR1 SGDLS, CDR2 YYNGEE. The CDR3 is CASSGGTGTGNTIYF. CDR3 coding DNA: TGTGCCAGCAGCGGGGGGACAGGGACTGGAAACACCATATATTTT.

The chain recombines TRBV10-1 with TRBJ2-1; 12 bases line up with TRBD2. This CDR3 is built from 15 residues. Unmatched junction bases numbered 6, after V lost 5 bases and J lost 7 bases. Germline CDR1 reads WNHNN; CDR2 reads SYGVQD (reference sequence). The CDR3 reads CASSSTSGGGNEQFF. The CDR3 bases are TGCGCCAGCAGTTCGACTAGCGGGGGTGGGAATGAGCAGTTCTTC.

The CDR3 sequence: CASSKMGLSAYEQYF. In DNA form, the CDR3 reads TGTGCCAGCAGCAAAATGGGGCTGTCCGCCTACGAGCAGTACTTC. This sequence joins TRBV5-8 and TRBJ2-7, with a weak D call TRBD1 (5 bases). This CDR3 has 15 residues. CDR1 is SGHTS and CDR2 is YDEGEE in the germline V gene. The ends were cut back, 4 bases at V and 2 bases at J, with 16 bases in the middle.

This clone was seen more than once but under ten times. This chain uses TRBV9 with TRBJ2-5, with D possibly being TRBD2 (5 bases). The CDR3 is made up of 16 amino acids. Germline V CDR1 and CDR2: SGDLS, YYNGEE. Trimming pared 3 bases from V and 1 base from J, leaving 16 bases between. The CDR3 DNA sequence: TGTGCCAGCAGCGCCGTCCCGGACTCCCCCCAAGAGACCCAGTACTTC. Encoded protein: CASSAVPDSPQETQYF.

This chain links TRBV9 with TRBJ1-2; a possible D gene is TRBD1 (5 bases). The CDR3 totals 12 residues. V dropped 4 bases and J dropped 3 bases, with 7 bases sitting between them. From germline, CDR1 is SGDLS and CDR2 YYNGEE. DNA of the CDR3: TGTGCCAGCAGCCGGGACGACTATGGCTACACCTTC. Translated: CASSRDDYGYTF.

The chain links TRBV4-1 to TRBJ1-1; D perhaps matches TRBD1 (6 bases). The CDR3 loop spans 15 amino acids. V lost 0 bases and J 5 bases, leaving 13 bases between the germline ends. Germline V gene lookup returns CDR1 MGHRA and CDR2 YSYEKL. CDR3 amino acids: CASSQEQGRGTEAFF. The CDR3 DNA is TGCGCCAGCAGCCAAGAGCAGGGGCGGGGGACTGAAGCTTTCTTT.

This clone was detected a few times. The chain joins TRBV9 to TRBJ2-5; TRBD2 matches at 11 bases. The CDR3 is 14 amino acids. The V gene end was trimmed by 5 bases and the J gene end by 4 bases; junction bases not matched to a gene: 4. Germline loops: CDR1 SGDLS, CDR2 YYNGEE. Written as DNA, the CDR3 is TGTGCCAGCAGTCTAGCGGGGGGCCTAGAGACCCAGTACTTC. It is translated as CASSLAGGLETQYF.

This chain links TRBV6-1 with TRBJ2-1, with D perhaps matching TRBD1 or TRBD2 (5 bases each). The V end was cut by 2 bases, the J end by 4 bases, with 15 bases between. The length of the CDR3 is 16 residues. Germline values: CDR1 MNHNS, CDR2 SASEGT. CDR3 DNA: TGTGCCAGCAGTGAACTAATAGGAGAGGGGTACAATGAGCAGTTCTTC. Its protein product is CASSELIGEGYNEQFF.

The V gene is TRBV7-9, the J gene TRBJ1-2; no firm D call. This CDR3 is built from 15 residues. CDR1 is SEHNR and CDR2 is FQNEAQ in the germline V gene (reference sequence). V dropped 4 bases and J dropped 3 bases, with 15 bases sitting between them. The CDR3: CASSSMPGSDYGYTF. DNA for the CDR3: TGTGCCAGCAGCTCCATGCCGGGGTCAGACTATGGCTACACCTTC.

The chain recombines TRBV7-2 with TRBJ1-4, with 10 bases matching TRBD1. The V segment lost 5 bases and the J segment 10 bases; nucleotides outside the gene matches: 7. This CDR3 is 14 amino acids long. Per the germline V gene, CDR1 is SGHTA and CDR2 is FQGNSA. DNA of the CDR3: TGTGCCAGCAGCCTCGGGGACAGGGGCGTAAAACTGTTTTTT. This gives the protein CASSLGDRGVKLFF.